The rows below give T cell receptor beta chains drawn from one sample of a study of T-cell reconstitution after alpha-beta-depleted transplantation in children. TCRdb analysed the PCR reads with MiXCR anew, one entry per CDR3 protein. This table holds just under 550,000 distinct CDR3 sequences, about 18% found once. The material was PBMCs from the stem cell graft donor, obtained from the stem cell graft. The receptors derive from a human donor who donated a stem cell graft to a child with acute lymphoblastic leukemia. CDR3s include the opening cysteine and the closing phenylalanine or tryptophan. D genes are given only for firm matches. Expanded clones get a size class; other rows say once, few or many, or leave the size out.

D	V	J	size	CDR3	DNA
TRBD2	TRBV11-2	TRBJ2-3	-	CASSPTPGLAGVTLTDTQYF	TGTGCCAGCAGCCCAACACCGGGACTAGCGGGAGTAACCCTCACAGATACGCAGTATTTT
-	TRBV7-9	TRBJ1-2	-	CASSFPPAPLNYGYTF	TGTGCCAGCAGCTTTCCCCCGGCCCCACTGAACTATGGCTACACCTTC
-	TRBV12-3/TRBV12-4	TRBJ1-1	few	CASSSIQAPYYMNTEAFF	TGTGCCAGCAGTTCGATACAGGCCCCTTATTACATGAACACTGAAGCTTTCTTT
-	TRBV5-1	TRBJ1-1	few	CASSDFPSLVTLNTEAFF	TGCGCCAGCAGCGACTTCCCCTCACTAGTCACGTTGAACACTGAAGCTTTCTTT
-	TRBV5-8	TRBJ2-6	few	CASSLSGTPSGANVLTF	TGTGCCAGCAGCTTGTCTGGGACACCGTCTGGGGCCAACGTCCTGACTTTC
-	TRBV27	TRBJ1-2	few	CASSFGGPGEDNNYGYTF	TGTGCCAGCAGTTTTGGTGGGCCAGGCGAAGATAATAACTATGGCTACACCTTC
-	TRBV21-1	TRBJ1-4	-	CASSSGAWEKLFF	TGTGCCAGCAGCTCGGGGGCCTGGGAAAAACTGTTTTTT
TRBD1	TRBV29-1	TRBJ1-2	-	CSVWTGGNGYTF	TGCAGCGTGTGGACAGGGGGCAATGGCTACACCTTC
-	TRBV27	TRBJ2-2	-	CASSGDNAGTGELFF	TGTGCCAGCAGTGGGGACAACGCGGGCACCGGGGAGCTGTTTTTT
-	TRBV4-1	TRBJ2-7	-	CASSQELGTLAWEQYF	TGCGCCAGCAGCCAAGAACTGGGCACACTTGCATGGGAGCAGTACTTC
TRBD1	TRBV29-1	TRBJ2-7	few	CSVEEGTGGNEQYF	TGCAGCGTTGAAGAAGGGACAGGGGGCAACGAGCAGTACTTC
TRBD1	TRBV7-9	TRBJ2-1	-	CASSQGQDPDFYNEQFF	TGTGCCAGCAGCCAAGGACAGGACCCCGATTTCTACAATGAGCAGTTCTTC
TRBD2	TRBV5-1	TRBJ2-1	-	CASSLGLAGLLNNEQFF	TGCGCCAGCAGCTTGGGACTAGCGGGATTACTGAACAATGAGCAGTTCTTC
TRBD1	TRBV12-3/TRBV12-4	TRBJ2-3	-	CVSSRPKTGESTDTQYF	TGTGTCAGCAGTCGACCCAAGACAGGGGAGAGCACAGATACGCAGTATTTT
-	TRBV7-9	TRBJ2-7	few	CASSNADPAYEQYF	TGTGCCAGCAGCAACGCAGACCCGGCCTACGAGCAGTACTTC